This T cell receptor (beta chain) was observed in a study of spatial heterogeneity in lung cancer (dated by TCRdb to about 2019). In the study overall: Beta-chain transcripts were consistently detected in greater numbers than alpha-chain transcripts, which likely reflects a higher abundance of beta-chain transcripts. In the raw uncorrected reads, each unique combination of TCR and UMI appeared more than ten times on average. In non-small cell lung cancer, the study made a quantitative comparison of TCR alpha and beta repertoires among multiple tumor regions, matched nontumor lung and blood. Nonsynonymous mutation counts, determined by whole-exome sequencing of tumor tissue, were related to features of the TCR repertoire. Both alpha and beta chains were TCR-sequenced in samples taken at surgery, namely 220 tumor regions, approximately 66 matched nontumor lung samples and just over 55 PBMC samples. Broad study findings and their caveats: Additional single-cell paired TCR alpha and beta sequencing was considered necessary to confirm, at a functional level, the hypothesis that regional TCRs recognize regional mutations. Ubiquitous expanded tumor TCRs showed up in blood more often at tumor resection than at routine follow-up.

Comment on this clonotype: Its target antigen remains unknown. Base qualities are not at hand, and no much larger clone is one base apart.

Libraries came from 5' RACE. The sequencer was a NextSeq 500. To allow correction of PCR and sequencing errors, the TCR library protocol tagged every TCR cDNA molecule with a unique molecular identifier. The published analysis was carried out like this. TCR identification, UMI-based error correction and CDR3 extraction were all carried out with Decombinator tools. TCRs above a frequency of 2 per 1,000, corresponding to the top 1% of the tumor frequency distribution, were defined as expanded. Each repertoire was subsampled 100 times to 5,000 TCRs, after which Renyi diversity was computed with the R vegan package. CDR3 similarity networks were constructed using string-kernel similarity of amino acid triplets, with links drawn between CDR3s whose pairwise similarity was above 0.82. The public reads were reanalyzed by TCRdb: fastp trimming at Q25, MiXCR alignment, in-frame beta chains only. Identical CDR3 proteins give one entry, which carries the most common genes and DNA. TCRdb's processing, not the authors' own work, is the source of the V and J calls. A total of almost 75,000 distinct CDR3 sequences appear in this sample, 13% of them only once. The top ten hold 5.5% to 7.5% of the sample.

The sample's time point label, in plain terms: sample taken at primary tumor resection. Whole RNA extracted from tumor and nontumor lung tissue, or from cryopreserved PBMC samples, was used for TCR sequencing without cell sorting. The donors were some 72 patients from the lung TRACERx cohort who had early-stage, untreated non-small cell lung cancer. Patients were selected for TCR sequencing only if sufficient RNA was available from at least two tumor regions. The sequenced sample was PBMCs, obtained at surgery. This receptor was identified in a male donor with early-stage non-small cell lung cancer.

The CDR3 corresponds to CASSPTKPDTQYF. The nucleotide sequence is given as TGTGCCAGCAGCCCCACGAAGCCAGATACGCAGTATTTT. The chain was built from TRBV5-4 and TRBJ2-3; confidence is insufficient to name the D gene. The junction carries 10 bases between V and J, which are trimmed by 4 bases and 4 bases respectively. The CDR3 covers 13 residues, taking in both the cysteine and the phenylalanine. Just the 39-base CDR3 DNA is kept, in frame starting at base 1. The germline V gene (reference sequence) provides CDR1 SGHNT and CDR2 YYREEE.